The following is a T cell receptor beta chain sequence with its context. The target antigen is unknown. CD45RO-negative CD8 cells positively selected for CCR7 made up the naive population, which excluded terminally differentiated effector memory CD45RA+ cells. Donors, healthy HIV-negative adults, lacked recent acute infections or vaccinations. The donors were all Caucasian adults (living in Nashville, Tennessee). The sample is drawn from a study of shared clonotypes between healthy human individuals. Study conclusions and caveats: Larger estimated richness was generally seen in naive subsets than in memory subsets. The study found lower generation probabilities in non-shared clonotypes than in those shared by all four donors.

The data were produced by immunoSEQ multiplex PCR, yet TCRdb's version contains in-frame clones alone and is incomplete. The data hold hundreds of thousands of clones, with about 95% observed a single time. The V gene end was trimmed by 4 bases and the J gene end by 8 bases; junction bases not matched to a gene: 5. This CDR3 region has 15 residues. CDR1 is LNHNV and CDR2 is YYDKDF in the germline V gene (reference sequence). The sequenced material came from naive CD8+ T cells sorted from blood. This chain joins TRBV15 and TRBJ2-1; 13 positions match TRBD2. The source of this sequence is a woman in her twenties or thirties in good health. CDR3 protein: CATSKGLAGAHEQFF. Written as DNA, the CDR3 is TGTGCCACCAGCAAAGGACTAGCGGGAGCCCATGAGCAGTTCTTC.